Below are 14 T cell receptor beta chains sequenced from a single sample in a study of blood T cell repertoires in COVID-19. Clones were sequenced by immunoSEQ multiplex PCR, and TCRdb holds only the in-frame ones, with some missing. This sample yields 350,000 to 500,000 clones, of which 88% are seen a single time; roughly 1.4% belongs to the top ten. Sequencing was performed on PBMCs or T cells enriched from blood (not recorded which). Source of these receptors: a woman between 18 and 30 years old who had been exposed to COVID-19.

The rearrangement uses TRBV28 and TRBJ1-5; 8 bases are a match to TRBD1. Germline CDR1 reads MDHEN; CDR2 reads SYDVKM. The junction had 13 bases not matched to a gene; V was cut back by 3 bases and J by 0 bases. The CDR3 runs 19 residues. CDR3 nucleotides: TGTGCCAGCAGTTTGGGGACAGGCTTCAGTGTTTCTAGCAATCAGCCCCAGCATTTT. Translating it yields CASSLGTGFSVSSNQPQHF.

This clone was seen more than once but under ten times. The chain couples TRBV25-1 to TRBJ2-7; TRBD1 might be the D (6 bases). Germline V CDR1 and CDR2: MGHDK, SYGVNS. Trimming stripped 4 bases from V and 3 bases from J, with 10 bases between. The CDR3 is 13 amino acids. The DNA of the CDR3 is TGTGCCAGCAGTGGGTCACAGGGCTACGAGCAGTACTTC. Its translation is CASSGSQGYEQYF.

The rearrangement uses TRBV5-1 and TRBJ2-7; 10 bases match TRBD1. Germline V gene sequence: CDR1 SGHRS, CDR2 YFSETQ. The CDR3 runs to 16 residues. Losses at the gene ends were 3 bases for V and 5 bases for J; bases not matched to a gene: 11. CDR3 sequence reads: CASSSTYGTGVDEQYF. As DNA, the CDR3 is TGCGCCAGCAGCTCAACTTACGGGACAGGGGTCGACGAGCAGTACTTC.

The CDR3: CASSPGATNEQYF. For the CDR3, the DNA is TGTGCCAGTAGTCCGGGAGCTACCAACGAGCAGTACTTC. This chain connects TRBV19 to TRBJ2-7; perhaps TRBD2 as D (6 bases). Deletions cut 5 bases from V and 5 bases from J, with 13 bases between. The V gene's germline CDR1 is LNHDA and CDR2 SQIVND (reference sequence). The CDR3 has 13 residues.

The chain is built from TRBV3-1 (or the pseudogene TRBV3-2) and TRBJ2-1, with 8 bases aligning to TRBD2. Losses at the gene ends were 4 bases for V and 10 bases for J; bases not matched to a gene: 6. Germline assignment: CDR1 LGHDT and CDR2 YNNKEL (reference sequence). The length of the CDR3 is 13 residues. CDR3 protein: CASSPIAGGEQFF. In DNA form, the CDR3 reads TGTGCCAGCAGCCCCATCGCGGGAGGCGAGCAGTTCTTC.

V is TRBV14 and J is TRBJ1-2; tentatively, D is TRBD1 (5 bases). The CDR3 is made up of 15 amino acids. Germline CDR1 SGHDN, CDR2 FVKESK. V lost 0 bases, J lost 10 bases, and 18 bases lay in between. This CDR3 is CASSQDTGATGLYTF. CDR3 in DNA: TGTGCCAGCAGCCAAGATACAGGAGCTACGGGCCTCTACACCTTC.

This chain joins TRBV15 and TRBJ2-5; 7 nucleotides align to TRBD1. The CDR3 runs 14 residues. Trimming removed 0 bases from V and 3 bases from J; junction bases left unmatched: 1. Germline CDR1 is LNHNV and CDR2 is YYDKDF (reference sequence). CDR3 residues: CATSREGTEETQYF. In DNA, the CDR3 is TGTGCCACCAGCAGAGAAGGGACAGAAGAGACCCAGTACTTC.

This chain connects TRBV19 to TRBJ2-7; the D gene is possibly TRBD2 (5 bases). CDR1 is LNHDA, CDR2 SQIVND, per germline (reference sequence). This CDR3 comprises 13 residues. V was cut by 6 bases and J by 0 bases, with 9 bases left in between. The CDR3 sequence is CASSPLGSYEQYF. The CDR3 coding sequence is TGTGCCAGTAGCCCACTAGGCTCCTACGAGCAGTACTTC.

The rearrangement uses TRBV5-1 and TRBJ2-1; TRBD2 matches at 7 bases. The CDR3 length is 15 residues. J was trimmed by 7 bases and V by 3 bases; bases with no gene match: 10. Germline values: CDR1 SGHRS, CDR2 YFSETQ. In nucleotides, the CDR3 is TGCGCCAGCAGCTCGGGACTAAACCAGGCTAATGAGCAGTTCTTC. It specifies CASSSGLNQANEQFF.

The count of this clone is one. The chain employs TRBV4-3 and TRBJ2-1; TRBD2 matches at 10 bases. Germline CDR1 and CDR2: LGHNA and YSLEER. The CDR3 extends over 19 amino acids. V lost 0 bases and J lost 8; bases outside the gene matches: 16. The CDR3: CASSQDTPVSGGWMDEQFF. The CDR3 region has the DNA TGCGCCAGCAGCCAAGACACCCCGGTTAGCGGGGGGTGGATGGATGAGCAGTTCTTC.

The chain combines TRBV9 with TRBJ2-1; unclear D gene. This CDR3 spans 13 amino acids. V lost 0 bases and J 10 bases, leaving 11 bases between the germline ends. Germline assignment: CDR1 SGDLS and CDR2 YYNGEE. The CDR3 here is CASSVAGNNEQFF. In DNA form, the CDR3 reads TGTGCCAGCAGCGTAGCAGGAAATAACGAGCAGTTCTTC.

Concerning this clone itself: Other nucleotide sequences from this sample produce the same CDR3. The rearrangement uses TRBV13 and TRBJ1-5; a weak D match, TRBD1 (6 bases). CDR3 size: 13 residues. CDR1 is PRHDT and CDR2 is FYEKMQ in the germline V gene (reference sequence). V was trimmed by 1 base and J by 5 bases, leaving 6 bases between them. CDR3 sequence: CASSLEGDQPQHF. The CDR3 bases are TGTGCCAGCAGCTTAGAGGGGGATCAGCCCCAGCATTTT.

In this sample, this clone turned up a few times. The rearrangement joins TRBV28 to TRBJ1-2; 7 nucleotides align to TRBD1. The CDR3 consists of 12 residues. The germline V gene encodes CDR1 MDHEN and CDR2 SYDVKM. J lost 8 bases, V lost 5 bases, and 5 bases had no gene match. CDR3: CASSPTGEGYTF. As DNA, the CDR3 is TGTGCCAGCAGTCCCACAGGGGAGGGCTACACCTTC.

CDR3 sequence: CASSLSAGIRSNYGYTF. CDR3 nucleotide sequence: TGCGCCAGCAGCTTGTCGGCGGGGATCCGATCTAACTATGGCTACACCTTC. The V call is TRBV5-1, the J call TRBJ1-2; D gene ambiguous. The CDR3 is 17 residues long. Germline values: CDR1 SGHRS, CDR2 YFSETQ. Trimming removed 1 base from V and 0 bases from J, with 16 bases in between. The full variable domain, its missing parts supplied by reference TRBV5-1 and TRBJ1-2, is KAGVTQTPRYLIKTRGQQVTLSCSPISGHRSVSWYQQTPGQGLQFLFEYFSETQRNKGNFPGRFSGRQFSNSRSEMNVSTLELGDSALYLCASSLSAGIRSNYGYTFGSGTRLTVV.